This T cell receptor (beta chain) comes out of a study of T cells expressing NK-cell markers. A remark on this clonotype: Its antigen is undetermined.

Each CDR3 protein gets one entry in TCRdb, which reprocessed the 5' RACE reads and gives no DNA. Its table records about 150,000 distinct CDR3 sequences. Overall study results and limits: These same clonotypes (in four donors) also led the CD3+CD56-NKG2C+ fraction.

Germline V gives CDR1 SGHDT, CDR2 YYEEEE. The CDR3 is 16 amino acids. The sequenced sample consisted of blood T cells: a sorted CD56 or NKG2C T cell subset, CD4+ or CD8+ T cells, or bulk PBMC T cells (not recorded which). The clonotype comes from a man aged 18-75 years in good health. The V gene is TRBV5-6, the J gene TRBJ2-1. The CDR3 protein is CASSLALGEHYNEQFF.